This T cell receptor (beta chain) was found in a study of Graves' ophthalmopathy and Graves' hyperthyroidism. This CDR3 spans 13 amino acids. The germline V and J ends were trimmed by 1 base and 7 bases, with 11 bases remaining between them. CDR1 is SGHDN and CDR2 is FVKESK in the germline V gene. Hyperthyroidism patients, all newly diagnosed, had under 2 months' duration and ages of 18 to 65. Additional autoimmune diseases, uncontrolled infections, pregnancy or lactation disqualified patients. RNA transcripts yielded amplified TCR beta CDR3 regions. The workflow started with a first-round RT-PCR run with HTBI primers and then moved on to a second-round multiplex PCR. From the multiplex PCR reads, TCRdb called clonotypes with MiXCR, one entry per CDR3 protein. The sample shows hundreds of thousands of distinct CDR3 sequences, around a fifth of them seen only once.

This chain joins TRBV14 and TRBJ2-7; D ambiguous. This TCR came from a woman between 18 and 30 years old with stable Graves' hyperthyroidism. Some clones in this sample may be carry-over from other donors' samples. Sample: peripheral blood. The DNA of the CDR3 is TGTGCCAGCAGCCAAGTAGCACATCGAGAGCAGTACTTC. Translation gives CASSQVAHREQYF.